These 10 T cell receptor beta chains were all obtained from the same sample, sequenced in a study of blood T cell repertoires in COVID-19. Assay: immunoSEQ multiplex PCR; the TCRdb copy retains only in-frame clones and omits some. Of approximately 100,000 clones in the sample, 82% were seen once. Sequences were obtained from peripheral blood. The receptors were gathered from a man between 60 and 70 years old with acute or convalescent COVID-19.

The chain carries TRBV10-3 and TRBJ2-5; D is unclear. The V and J ends lost 5 bases and 5 bases respectively, with 9 bases between them. The CDR3 is 12 residues long. Per the germline V gene, CDR1 is ENHRY and CDR2 is SYGVKD. In DNA, the CDR3 is TGTGCCATCAGTCGGAGCATGGAGACCCAGTACTTC. This gives the protein CAISRSMETQYF.

V gene TRBV6-6 combines with J gene TRBJ1-6, with 9 nucleotides matching TRBD1. The CDR3 runs to 17 residues. Germline CDR1 is MNHNY and CDR2 is SVGAGI (reference sequence). With 5 bases clipped from V and 2 bases from J, the junction kept 7 bases outside the gene matches. The CDR3 nucleotides read TGTGCCAGCAGTCCTGACAGGGGGAGCGCCTATAATTCACCCCTCCACTTT. It specifies CASSPDRGSAYNSPLHF.

About this clone itself: In the same sample, other DNA sequences code for this CDR3. For the CDR3, the DNA is TGTGCCAGCTCACCAGACAGGGGCTATGGCTACACCTTC. It translates to CASSPDRGYGYTF. This chain connects TRBV18 to TRBJ1-2; 8 bases fit TRBD1. J lost 4 bases, V lost 2 bases, and 0 bases had no gene match. CDR1 is KGHSH and CDR2 is LQKENI in the germline V gene. CDR3 length: 13 amino acids.

This sequence joins TRBV28 and TRBJ2-3; D unclear. Between the trimmed V and J ends, which lost 6 bases and 3 bases, there was a span of 10 bases. Germline V CDR1 and CDR2: MDHEN, SYDVKM. The CDR3 is 13 residues long. CDR3 DNA: TGTGCCAGCAGGCTGACTGGTACAGATACGCAGTATTTT. Translating gives CASRLTGTDTQYF.

J is TRBJ2-7 and V is TRBV3-1 (or the pseudogene TRBV3-2), with D tentatively TRBD1 (6 bases). Germline loops: CDR1 LGHDT, CDR2 YNNKEL (reference sequence). The CDR3 consists of 14 residues. V was pared by 1 base and J by 1 base, with 8 bases between. The CDR3 bases are TGTGCCAGCAGCCAAGTTGGACAGTCCTACGAGCAGTACTTC. It specifies CASSQVGQSYEQYF.

This sequence joins TRBV5-4 and TRBJ2-1, with 13 positions matching TRBD2. After removal of 0 bases from V and 4 bases from J, the junction contained 1 base not matched to a gene. CDR1 is SGHNT, CDR2 YYREEE, per germline (reference sequence). The CDR3 runs 16 residues. The CDR3 DNA follows: TGTGCCAGCAGCTTGGGGACTAGCGGGGGTTACAATGAGCAGTTCTTC. Protein sequence: CASSLGTSGGYNEQFF.

This chain uses TRBV5-4 with TRBJ2-1; 10 bases match TRBD2. Per the germline V gene, CDR1 is SGHNT and CDR2 is YYREEE (reference sequence). Trimming cost V 10 bases and J 6 bases; bases outside gene matches: 19. The CDR3 runs 17 residues. The CDR3 nucleotides read TGTGCCGCCGAGGTAGCGGGAGGCGGGGCACGGGGCAATGAGCAGTTCTTC. Translating it yields CAAEVAGGGARGNEQFF.

This clone is categorized as medium-sized (0.01 to 0.1%). V usage is TRBV6-2 or TRBV6-3 and J usage is TRBJ2-7, with D perhaps matching TRBD1 (5 bases). Trimming took off 6 bases at V and 3 bases at J, with 18 bases between the two ends. This CDR3 has 15 amino acids. Germline V gene lookup returns CDR1 MNHEY and CDR2 SVGEGT. CDR3 in DNA: TGTGCCAGCAGCCTTTCCGACAGAGGCCTCTACGAGCAGTACTTC. This codes for CASSLSDRGLYEQYF.

V gene TRBV19 combines with J gene TRBJ2-1, with 10 bases aligning to TRBD2. Losses at the gene ends were 6 bases for V and 4 bases for J; bases not matched to a gene: 12. Germline CDR1 is LNHDA and CDR2 is SQIVND (reference sequence). The CDR3 consists of 17 residues. CDR3 coding DNA: TGTGCCAGTAGATCTGTCTGGACTAGCGGATTTTACAATGAGCAGTTCTTC. Translating gives CASRSVWTSGFYNEQFF.

Only one count was recorded for this clone. CDR3 sequence: CASREAKNTEAFF. DNA of the CDR3: TGTGCCAGCCGAGAGGCAAAGAACACTGAAGCTTTCTTT. The chain links TRBV2 to TRBJ1-1; D is undetermined. The length of the CDR3 is 13 residues. CDR1 is SNHLY, CDR2 FYNNEI, per germline. With 8 bases removed from V and 1 base from J, the gap between germline ends came to 11 bases.